What follows describes a single T cell receptor (beta chain). Its antigen is not known. The source of the sample is a study of vaccination effects on CD4 cells after COVID-19. The CDR3 runs to 17 residues. Germline CDR1 is MNHEY and CDR2 is SMNVEV (reference sequence). V lost 5 bases, J lost 0 bases, and 8 bases stayed unmatched. Upon completion of around eleven days in culture, CD4+ T cells were isolated. As their vaccination, participants received two doses of either BNT162b2 or mRNA-1273. Negative nucleocapsid antibody tests before and after vaccination confirmed no previous SARS-CoV-2 infection. IL-2 medium took the place of half the medium on both days 3 and 7. This table comes from immunoSEQ multiplex PCR, and its TCRdb copy is limited to in-frame clones, with some not included. The sample lists 30,000 or so clones; 74% were seen once.

Sequenced here: CD4+ T cells from PBMCs cultured without peptide, sampled after COVID-19 vaccination. The clonotype originates from a human donor who received a COVID-19 vaccine. The rearrangement links TRBV27 to TRBJ2-1, with TRBD2 matching 9 bases. The CDR3 is CASSPSGGSYSYNEQFF. CDR3 sequence (DNA): TGTGCCAGCAGTCCCAGCGGGGGGTCCTACTCCTACAATGAGCAGTTCTTC.